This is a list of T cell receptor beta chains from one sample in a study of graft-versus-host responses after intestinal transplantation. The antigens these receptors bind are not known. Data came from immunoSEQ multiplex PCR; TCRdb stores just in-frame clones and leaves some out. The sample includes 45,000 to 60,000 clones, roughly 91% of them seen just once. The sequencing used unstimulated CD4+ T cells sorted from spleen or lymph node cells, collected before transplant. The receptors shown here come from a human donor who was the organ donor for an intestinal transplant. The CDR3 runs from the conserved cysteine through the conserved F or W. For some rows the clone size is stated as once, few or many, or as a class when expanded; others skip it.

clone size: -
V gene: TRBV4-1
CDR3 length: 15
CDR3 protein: CASSQGEGGAFGYTF

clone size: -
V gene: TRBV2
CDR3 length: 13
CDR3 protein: CASRGLANQPQHF

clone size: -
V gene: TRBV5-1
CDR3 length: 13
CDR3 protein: CASSFRDTYGYTF

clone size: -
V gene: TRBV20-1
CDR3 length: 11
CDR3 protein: CSAKGTDTQYF

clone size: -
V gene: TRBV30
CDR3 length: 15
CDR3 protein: CAWKGPGTGRQTQYF

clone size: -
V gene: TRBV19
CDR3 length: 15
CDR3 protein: CASNTRHSNTGELFF

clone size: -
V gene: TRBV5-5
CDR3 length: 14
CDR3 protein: CASRPPDRVNEQFF

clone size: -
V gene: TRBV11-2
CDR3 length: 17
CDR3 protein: CASSFGATSRNTGELFF

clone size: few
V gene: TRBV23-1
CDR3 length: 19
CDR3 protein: CASSQTVPRKGVMNTEAFF

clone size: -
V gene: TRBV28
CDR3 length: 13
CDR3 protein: CASSFGAWAEQYF

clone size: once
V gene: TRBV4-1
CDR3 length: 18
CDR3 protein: CASSQRASGRTSTDTQYF

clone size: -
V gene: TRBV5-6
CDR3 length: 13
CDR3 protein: CASSLLGLQEQFF

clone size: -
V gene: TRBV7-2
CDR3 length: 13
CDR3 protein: CASSLGASYEQYF

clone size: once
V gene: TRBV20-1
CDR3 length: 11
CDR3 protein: CSAGLAGEQYF

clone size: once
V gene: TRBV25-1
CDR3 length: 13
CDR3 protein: CASSESVPNEQFF

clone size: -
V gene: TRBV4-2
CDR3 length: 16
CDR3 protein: CASSQISGEPRDEQFF

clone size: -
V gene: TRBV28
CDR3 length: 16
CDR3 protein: CASSQGTATLNYGYTF

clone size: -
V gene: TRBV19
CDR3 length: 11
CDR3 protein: CASSMGDTQYF

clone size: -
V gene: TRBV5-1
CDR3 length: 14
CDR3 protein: CASSLERGREKLFF

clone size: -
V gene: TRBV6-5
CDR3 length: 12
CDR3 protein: CASSDWGQPQHF

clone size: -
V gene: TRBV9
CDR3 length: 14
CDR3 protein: CASSQGDYSYEQYF

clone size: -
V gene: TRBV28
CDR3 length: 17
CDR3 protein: CASSSGQGAASNQPQHF

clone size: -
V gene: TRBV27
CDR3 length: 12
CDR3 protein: CASSLVGDEQFF

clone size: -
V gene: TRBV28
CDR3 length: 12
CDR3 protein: CASSPYRRGYTF

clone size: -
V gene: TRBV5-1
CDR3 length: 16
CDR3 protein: CASSLVRESSTDTQYF

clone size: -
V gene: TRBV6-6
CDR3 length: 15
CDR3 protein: CASRRAGAKLETQYF

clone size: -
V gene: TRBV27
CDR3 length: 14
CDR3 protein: CASSSSSYNSPLHF

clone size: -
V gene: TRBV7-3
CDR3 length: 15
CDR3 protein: CASSLDRAGTGELFF

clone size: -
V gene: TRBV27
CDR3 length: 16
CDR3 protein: CASSWGTGTNNSPLHF

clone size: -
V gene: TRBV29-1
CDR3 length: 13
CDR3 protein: CSVGTTGANVLTF

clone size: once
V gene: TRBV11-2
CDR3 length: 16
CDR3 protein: CASTRLAGADTGELFF

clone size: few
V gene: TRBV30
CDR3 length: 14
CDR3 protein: CAWRAVGGAKTQYF

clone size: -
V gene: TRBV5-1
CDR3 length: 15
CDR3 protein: CASSPTSGRWETQYF

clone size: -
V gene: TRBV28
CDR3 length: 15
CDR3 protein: CASSPPRLASNEQFF

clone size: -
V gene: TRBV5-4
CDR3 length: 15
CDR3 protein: CASSLGQGAYNEQFF